This is a list of T cell receptor beta chains from one sample in a study of cytomegalovirus exposure and HLA in healthy donors. The table came from immunoSEQ multiplex PCR; TCRdb's copy has only in-frame clones and leaves some out. In the table there are about 130,000 clones, 80% of which are singletons. The sample taken for sequencing was PBMCs. The receptors derive from a man aged 25 to 40 in good health and CMV-seronegative. CDR3s include the opening cysteine and the closing phenylalanine or tryptophan.

TRBJ2-3 TRBV5-6 CASSLVGAGLGVTQYF
TRBJ1-4 TRBV28 CASILAGHGVEKLFF
TRBJ2-1 TRBV5-6 CASSNQKTPLNEQFF
TRBJ2-1 TRBV5-4 CASSRMVAGVPYNEQFF
TRBJ2-1 TRBV11-2 CASRQGSGRGSVDEQFF
TRBJ2-3 TRBV7-9 CASSLVGLATDTQYF
TRBJ2-7 TRBV18 CASSPAGLAGAEQYF
TRBJ2-1 TRBV19 CASSNGLAGEQFF
TRBJ1-1 TRBV4-1 CASSHSGWWDTEAFF
TRBJ2-3 TRBV9 CASSVGGLAGDTDTQYF
TRBJ2-1 TRBV6-4 CASSALAGEGNEQFF
TRBJ2-6 TRBV7-9 CASSSLSGANVLTF
TRBJ2-5 TRBV28 CASSLAARTQYF
TRBJ1-5 TRBV23-1 CAQQGKSNQPQHF
TRBJ2-1 TRBV5-8 CASSFGAVSYNEQFF
TRBJ1-2 TRBV19 CASSRAFLANYGYTF
TRBJ1-5 TRBV7-9 CASSLGQSNQPQHF
TRBJ2-2 TRBV10-3 CAIRGRHTGELFF
TRBJ1-5 TRBV30 CAWGTENSNQPQHF
. TRBV4-3 CASSQQDRGRYEQYF
TRBJ2-3 TRBV14 CASSQDRLASQYF
TRBJ2-1 TRBV19 CASKKTSTRGNEQFF
TRBJ2-7 TRBV28 CASRKAGTLINYEQYF
TRBJ1-6 TRBV27 CASSLGTGFNSPLHF
TRBJ2-3 TRBV28 CASRLSTDTQYF
TRBJ2-7 TRBV6-6 CASSPRLAYEQYF
TRBJ2-2 TRBV28 CASSTELAGTTPLNTGELFF
TRBJ2-1 TRBV28 CASSHSPGLGGINYNEQFF
TRBJ2-2 TRBV10-3 CAIEGNTGELFF
TRBJ1-2 TRBV25-1 CASSEFTQYGYTF
TRBJ2-5 TRBV11-2 CASSLESGEWETQYF
TRBJ2-5 TRBV7-9 CASSQAGTGGETQYF
TRBJ2-2 TRBV9 CASSAQYTGELFF
TRBJ2-3 TRBV7-7 CASSLLAGADTQYF
TRBJ2-1 TRBV6-5 CASRTRNSYNEQFF
TRBJ1-1 TRBV7-9 CASSSYRDMNTEAFF
TRBJ2-7 TRBV6-5 CASSYLGTDYEQYF
TRBJ1-3 TRBV5-1 CASSLVSGNSGNTIYF
TRBJ1-2 TRBV9 CASSVGGGNYGYTF
TRBJ2-1 TRBV5-1 CASSFGTSVSGEQFF
TRBJ2-5 TRBV7-9 CASSLAGEGETQYF
TRBJ1-1 TRBV10-3 CAISETPTGTAFF
TRBJ1-1 TRBV2 CASQIDRVGAFF
TRBJ1-3 TRBV21-1 CASSFTSGGSRAPSGNTIYF
TRBJ2-1 TRBV4-3 CASSQAIPGSSYNEQFF
TRBJ1-3 TRBV9 CASSVPGGENTIYF
TRBJ2-1 TRBV5-1 CASSWLAGSYNEQFF
TRBJ1-5 TRBV18 CASSSWQTYSNQPQHF
TRBJ2-1 TRBV10-1 CASSGTAYNEQFF